This T cell receptor beta chain was identified in a study of read filtering for tumor transcriptome and immune sequencing (dated by TCRdb to 2018 to 2020). Regarding the study in general: Of the patients in the cohort, around 17 were male and 14 were female, and their mean age was 65.9 years, with a range of about 47 to 80. One of the main goals was to work out a read-filtering strategy for immune repertoire data, in particular whether clonotypes backed by only a single read should be removed. Per sample, about 4 to 11 million TCR-region mapped reads were obtained with IR-seq, compared with only 85 to 1273 with RNA-seq. After DNase treatment, whole-transcriptome libraries were prepared with the TruSeq RNA Access Library Prep Kit. The study compared TCR repertoires from targeted immune repertoire sequencing and bulk whole-transcriptome sequencing run on the same bone marrow samples. By revised international staging, eight or nine patients were R-ISS I, some 17 were R-ISS II and over five were R-ISS III.

Starting from 350 to 450 ng RNA, TCR libraries were constructed with the Immunoverse kit using molecular barcoded adaptors that cover the alpha/delta and beta/gamma chains. TCR library preparation used the same RNA that went into transcriptome sequencing. An Illumina HiSeq 4000 with 2 x 150 cycles was used to sequence the TCR libraries. The authors' pipeline ran thus. With MiXCR, TCR reads were aligned to human V, D, J and C references and assembled into CDR3 clonotypes, with quality filtering and error correction included. Clonotype counts and gene usage diversity were analyzed with the tcR package in R. Raw mapping reads were checked after the RNA-seq reads had been mapped by STAR aligner version 2.5.3a onto the human GRCh37 genome. IR-seq fastq files were randomly downsampled with Seqtk 1.3 to test the effect of sequencing depth on detected clonotypes. TCRdb passed the public sequencing reads through fastp at Q25 and MiXCR, retaining productive beta sequences. Identical CDR3 proteins give one entry, which carries the most common genes and DNA. The V and J calls and clone size are TCRdb's, not the authors'. Recorded for this sample are approximately 40,000 distinct CDR3 sequences; roughly 13% of them occurred a single time. The ten largest clonotypes hold about 26% of the sample.

Each patient had bone marrow sampled at the time of active disease. Bone marrow mononuclear cells were isolated by Ficoll-Hypaque density gradient centrifugation. Myeloma plasma cells were removed and CD138-negative cells were obtained by negative selection following labeling with CD138 magnetic microbeads on a MACS separator. Flow cytometry with CD138 antibodies on an Attune NxT was used to check how pure the isolated cells were. TRIzol reagent was used to extract total RNA, which was then quantified with a NanoDrop spectrophotometer. Paired RNA-seq and IR-seq were performed on the CD138-negative bone marrow sample of each patient. General conclusions and limits of the study: Clonotypes were captured by IR-seq at much higher depth and more reliably than by RNA-seq, and smaller IR-seq throughput was sufficient for identification of most shared clonotypes. The correlation between IR-seq and RNA-seq shared clonotype proportions was increased by removal of single-read clonotypes. In IR-seq, single-read clonotypes were around four fifths of clonotypes but approximately 3.7% of total reads; in RNA-seq they were roughly 72% of clonotypes and about 40% of reads. The sorted CD138-negative fraction was not purified T cells but a mixed bone marrow immune population.

The table lists this clonotype with many counts. The antigen this receptor binds is unknown. Nothing much larger sits one base from this clone, and base qualities are not available. Trimmed from V: 1 base; trimmed from J: 6 bases; junction bases lacking a gene match: 8. Taken from cysteine to phenylalanine, the CDR3 has 15 residues. Only the CDR3 part of the read is kept: 45 bases, read in frame from the first base. The germline V gene provides CDR1 SGHTA and CDR2 FQGNSA. The sample consisted of a population of CD138-negative cells sorted from bone marrow. The cell subset or site label corresponds to: bone marrow mononuclear cells depleted of CD138+ plasma/myeloma cells by negative magnetic selection. The clonotype comes from a donor at least 40 years old with multiple myeloma. In this chain, TRBV7-2 is recombined with TRBJ2-7; the junction holds 8 bases that match TRBD1. The CDR3 region reads CASSLGGTGSPEQYF. The nucleotide sequence reads TGTGCCAGCAGCTTAGGCGGGACAGGCTCCCCCGAGCAGTACTTC.